The 26 T cell receptor beta chains below were found in one sample sequenced in a study of early T cells in non-severe SARS-CoV-2 infection. TCRdb re-derived calls from the 5' RACE reads in MiXCR, one entry per CDR3 protein. The sample holds more than 50,000 distinct CDR3 sequences, less than 9.5% seen once. Sequenced material: whole blood. These receptors came from an adult who was a healthcare worker with PCR-confirmed SARS-CoV-2 infection or an uninfected control (not recorded which).

This clonotype occurred many times. V is TRBV20-1 and J is TRBJ2-7; 7 bases map to TRBD2. Germline assignment: CDR1 DFQATT and CDR2 SNEGSKA (reference sequence). CDR3 size: 12 residues. V lost 5 bases, J lost 6 bases, and 7 bases stayed unmatched. The CDR3 reads CSALGGFPEQYF. The CDR3 DNA reads TGCAGTGCTTTGGGGGGGTTTCCCGAGCAGTACTTC.

This clonotype was recorded at least ten times. The chain uses TRBV6-1 and TRBJ2-1, with D tentatively TRBD1 (6 bases). The V end was cut by 2 bases, the J end by 5 bases, with 13 bases between. CDR1 is MNHNS, CDR2 SASEGT, per germline. The CDR3 is made up of 15 amino acids. The CDR3 DNA reads TGTGCCAGCAGTGAATATGGCAGGGACAACAATGAGCAGTTCTTC. It translates to CASSEYGRDNNEQFF.

This clonotype was picked up many times. This chain links TRBV7-2 with TRBJ2-7; D remains ambiguous. Trimming stripped 3 bases from V and 1 base from J, with 10 bases between. The CDR3 loop spans 14 amino acids. In germline, CDR1 is SGHTA, CDR2 FQGNSA. CDR3 sequence (DNA): TGTGCCAGCAGCTTCAGTACAGAATCCTACGAGCAGTACTTC. It is translated as CASSFSTESYEQYF.

This clonotype has a count of ten or more. This chain links TRBV10-1 with TRBJ2-6; D gene uncertain. Looked up from germline, CDR1 is WNHNN and CDR2 is SYGVQD (reference sequence). The V gene lost 7 bases and the J gene lost 0 bases, with 4 bases spanning the gap. The CDR3 extends over 13 amino acids. CDR3 sequence (DNA): TGCGCCAGCATGGACTCTGGGGCCAACGTCCTGACTTTC. Amino acid sequence: CASMDSGANVLTF.

This clonotype was counted ten times or more. This chain joins TRBV20-1 and TRBJ2-2, with 8 bases matching TRBD1. The J segment lost 0 bases and the V segment lost 4 bases, leaving 10 bases of the junction unmatched. Germline V gene lookup returns CDR1 DFQATT and CDR2 SNEGSKA (reference sequence). The CDR3 runs to 17 residues. The CDR3 region is CSAMAGGLPANTGELFF. Written as DNA, the CDR3 is TGCAGTGCTATGGCAGGGGGCCTTCCCGCGAACACCGGGGAGCTGTTTTTT.

The chain recombines TRBV6-6 with TRBJ2-7, with TRBD2 matching over 11 bases. The CDR3 is 15 amino acids. Trimming at V came to 5 bases and at J to 0 bases, leaving 3 bases not matched to a gene. Germline CDR1 reads MNHNY; CDR2 reads SVGAGI (reference sequence). The CDR3 reads CASSGGLAASYEQYF. The CDR3 nucleotides are TGTGCCAGCAGTGGGGGACTAGCGGCCTCCTACGAGCAGTACTTC.

The chain couples TRBV7-9 to TRBJ2-3; perhaps TRBD2 as D (6 bases). The germline V gene encodes CDR1 SEHNR and CDR2 FQNEAQ (reference sequence). V lost 5 bases, J lost 3 bases, and 12 bases lay in between. This CDR3 region has 14 residues. The CDR3 coding sequence is TGTGCCAGCAGCCGGGGCGGGGATACAGATACGCAGTATTTT. Translated, it gives CASSRGGDTDTQYF.

This clonotype appeared a few times. V and J are TRBV5-1 and TRBJ2-1; D is unresolved. This CDR3 has 13 amino acids. Germline assignment: CDR1 SGHRS and CDR2 YFSETQ. Trimming removed 7 bases at V and 8 bases at J, with 16 bases between. This CDR3 is CASRKIRAYEQFF. For the CDR3, the DNA is TGCGCCAGCCGAAAGATACGGGCGTATGAGCAGTTCTTC.

This clonotype was observed many times. The CDR3 nucleotides read TGTGCCAGCTCACCACCTGCGAATGGGGGTAGAGATACGCAGTATTTT. It encodes CASSPPANGGRDTQYF. The chain uses TRBV18 and TRBJ2-3; D may match TRBD1 or TRBD2 (5 bases each). The CDR3 consists of 16 residues. V shed 0 bases and J shed 5 bases, with 15 bases lying between them. From germline, CDR1 is KGHSH and CDR2 LQKENI.

V is TRBV7-9 and J is TRBJ2-5; either TRBD1 or TRBD2 may supply D (7 bases each). The germline CDR1 and CDR2 sequences are SEHNR and FQNEAQ (reference sequence). The CDR3 totals 13 residues. Trimming cost V 7 bases and J 4 bases, with 13 bases left between them. CDR3 amino acids: CASNQRDRETQYF. CDR3 DNA sequence: TGTGCCAGCAACCAGCGGGACAGAGAGACCCAGTACTTC.

This clonotype was recorded at least ten times. The chain carries TRBV5-1 and TRBJ2-7; D gene unclear. Germline CDR1 reads SGHRS; CDR2 reads YFSETQ. CDR3 length: 13 amino acids. Trimming cost V 0 bases and J 5 bases, with 9 bases left between them. The CDR3 loop is CASSLGVLNEQYF. In DNA form, the CDR3 reads TGCGCCAGCAGCTTGGGTGTTCTAAACGAGCAGTACTTC.

This clonotype was picked up many times. The genes are TRBV9 and TRBJ1-5; D gene unclear. Trimming stripped 0 bases from V and 0 bases from J, with 7 bases between. There are 15 residues in the CDR3. The V gene's germline CDR1 is SGDLS and CDR2 YYNGEE. The CDR3 DNA reads TGTGCCAGCAGCGTAGCCCCGGATAGCAATCAGCCCCAGCATTTT. This translates into CASSVAPDSNQPQHF.

There are many counts of this clonotype. The rearrangement links TRBV6-2 or TRBV6-3 to TRBJ2-5, with D possibly TRBD1 on 5 matching bases. Germline loops: CDR1 MNHEY, CDR2 SVGEGT. CDR3 length: 14 amino acids. V was trimmed by 6 bases and J by 3 bases, leaving 14 bases between them. In nucleotides, the CDR3 is TGTGCCAGCAGAAAAGATGGACACGAAGAGACCCAGTACTTC. The encoded protein is CASRKDGHEETQYF.

This clonotype was recorded many times. The chain links TRBV9 to TRBJ2-1, with D possibly being TRBD1 (6 bases). V was cut by 0 bases and J by 0 bases, with 10 bases left in between. This CDR3 is 16 amino acids long. Germline CDR1 reads SGDLS; CDR2 reads YYNGEE. CDR3 in DNA: TGTGCCAGCAGCGTAGGAGGGGGTGGCTCCTACAATGAGCAGTTCTTC. This sequence encodes CASSVGGGGSYNEQFF.

This clonotype occurred many times. In DNA, the CDR3 is TGTGCCAGCAGCTTCTTCTATGAGCAGTTCTTC. Amino acids: CASSFFYEQFF. The chain couples TRBV7-2 to TRBJ2-1; D gene unclear. The CDR3 is 11 residues long. Germline CDR1 reads SGHTA; CDR2 reads FQGNSA. The ends were cut back, 3 bases at V and 8 bases at J, with 5 bases in the middle.

This clonotype showed up many times. This chain's CDR3 is CAISESRDDNEQFF. The CDR3 nucleotides are TGTGCCATCAGTGAGTCGCGGGACGACAATGAGCAGTTCTTC. The genes are TRBV10-3 and TRBJ2-1; D may be TRBD2 (6 bases). The CDR3 covers 14 residues. The V end lost 0 bases, the J end lost 5 bases, and 8 bases lay between the germline ends. Per the germline V gene, CDR1 is ENHRY and CDR2 is SYGVKD.

This clonotype was observed many times. This sequence joins TRBV6-2 or TRBV6-3 and TRBJ1-5; D is perhaps TRBD1 (6 bases). V was cut by 6 bases and J by 2 bases, with 23 bases left in between. The CDR3 is 18 residues long. The V gene's germline CDR1 is MNHEY and CDR2 SVGEGT. The CDR3 nucleotides are TGTGCCAGCAGAGAGTACAGGGAAACTTTCGGGGGCAATCAGCCCCAGCATTTT. Protein: CASREYRETFGGNQPQHF.

In this sample, this clonotype turned up many times. The chain couples TRBV20-1 to TRBJ1-1; tentatively, D is TRBD1 (5 bases). V gave up 4 bases and J gave up 0 bases, with 9 bases separating them. Germline CDR1 reads DFQATT; CDR2 reads SNEGSKA (reference sequence). The CDR3 covers 13 residues. CDR3 protein: CSANQGLNTEAFF. For the CDR3, the DNA is TGCAGTGCTAATCAGGGATTGAACACTGAAGCTTTCTTT.

This clonotype was observed at least ten times. This chain uses TRBV20-1 with TRBJ2-7, with D maybe TRBD2 (6 bases). CDR1 is DFQATT and CDR2 is SNEGSKA in the germline V gene (reference sequence). CDR3 length: 13 amino acids. The CDR3 here is CSTKIFTGVGQYF. The CDR3 DNA is TGCAGCACCAAAATCTTTACGGGAGTTGGGCAGTACTTC.

This clonotype was seen a few times. A much larger clone differs from this one at a single base, so this may be a read error. The rearrangement joins TRBV3-1 to TRBJ2-7; D is unclear. Germline CDR1 and CDR2: LGHDT and YNNKEL (reference sequence). The CDR3 loop spans 14 amino acids. The CDR3 nucleotides are TGTGCCAGCAGCCAGGACCTGAGGAACTACGAGCGGTACTTC. It encodes CASSQDLRNYERYF.

This clonotype came up many times. The chain links TRBV29-1 to TRBJ2-2, with D possibly being TRBD1 (6 bases). The V gene's germline CDR1 is SQVTM and CDR2 ANQGSEA. The CDR3 totals 13 residues. Trimming stripped 5 bases from V and 3 bases from J, with 10 bases between. The CDR3 nucleotides are TGCAGCGTTTCAGGGGCGTACACCGGGGAGCTGTTTTTT. Its protein is CSVSGAYTGELFF.

The rearrangement links TRBV6-6 to TRBJ1-1; no clear D. This CDR3 is 16 amino acids long. The V gene's germline CDR1 is MNHNY and CDR2 SVGAGI (reference sequence). Trimming took 1 base from V and 1 from J, leaving 13 bases between them. As DNA, the CDR3 is TGTGCCAGCAGTTACTTAAGCAGGCCTACGAACACTGAAGCTTTCTTT. It specifies CASSYLSRPTNTEAFF.

There are many counts of this clonotype. The chain links TRBV6-5 to TRBJ2-4; unclear D gene. The V gene lost 5 bases and the J gene lost 0 bases, with 8 bases spanning the gap. There are 14 residues in the CDR3. Germline values: CDR1 MNHEY, CDR2 SVGAGI. The chain's CDR3 is CASSGGGAKNIQYF. CDR3 in DNA: TGTGCCAGCAGTGGTGGCGGAGCCAAAAACATTCAGTACTTC.

DNA of the CDR3: TGCGCCAGCAGCTTGTATCGGGCAGCAGATACGCAGTATTTT. Its protein is CASSLYRAADTQYF. The chain couples TRBV5-1 to TRBJ2-3; unclear D gene. The CDR3 has 14 residues. In germline, CDR1 is SGHRS, CDR2 YFSETQ. Trimming pared 1 base from V and 4 bases from J, leaving 10 bases between.

This chain links TRBV11-2 with TRBJ1-6; no clear D. CDR3 length: 13 amino acids. Trimming cost V 5 bases and J 3 bases, with 5 bases left between them. CDR1 is SGHAT and CDR2 is FQNNGV in the germline V gene. The CDR3 reads CASSGGYNSPLHF. In DNA, the CDR3 is TGTGCCAGCAGCGGAGGCTATAATTCACCCCTCCACTTT.

This clonotype was counted many times. This sequence joins TRBV20-1 and TRBJ2-3, with 7 bases that match TRBD1. Looked up from germline, CDR1 is DFQATT and CDR2 is SNEGSKA (reference sequence). Trimming cost V 3 bases and J 2 bases; bases outside gene matches: 11. The CDR3 contains 16 residues. The CDR3 sequence is CSASPNRGSVTDTQYF. CDR3 coding DNA: TGCAGTGCTAGCCCGAACAGGGGATCTGTCACAGATACGCAGTATTTT.